The source of this T cell receptor (beta chain) is a study of T cell repertoires in cytomegalovirus infection. In TCRdb, the reads were re-called with MiXCR into one record per CDR3 protein. The sample lists about 320,000 distinct CDR3 sequences; over 7.5% were seen once. Germline CDR1 and CDR2: SGHVT and SQSDAQ. Trimming removed 7 bases from V and 4 bases from J, with 7 bases in between. CDR3 length: 11 amino acids. The sample holds a few counts of this clonotype. Sequencing was done on a sample of PBMCs. The chain links TRBV7-4 to TRBJ2-5; D not certain. This TCR came from a human donor in good health (CMV status not recorded). Some clones in this sample may be carry-over from other donors' samples. The CDR3 DNA sequence: TGTGCCAGCACTCAGCGAGAGACCCAGTACTTC. Translated, it gives CASTQRETQYF. Based on the CDR3 plus reference TRBV7-4 and TRBJ2-5, the full variable domain is GAGVSQSPRYKVAKRGRDVALRCDSISGHVTLYWYRQTLGQGSEVLTYSQSDAQRDKSGRPSGRFSAERPERSVSTLKIQRTEQGDSAVYLCASTQRETQYFGPGTRLLVL.